The sequence of this TCR beta chain was determined in a study of shared clonotypes between healthy human individuals. Study-wide results and caveats: Generally, naive subsets (rather than memory subsets) showed larger estimated richness. Generation probability values for non-shared clonotypes were lower than those for clonotypes shared by all four donors.

As for this clone: No antigen is known for it.

The sorted-subset replicate PCRs were given around 0.2 ug DNA, which is 27,000 or so T cell genomes. Data came from immunoSEQ multiplex PCR; TCRdb stores just in-frame clones and leaves some out. The data contain about a million clones, around three quarters of them singletons. The TCR originated in a young man in good health. Some clones in this sample may be carry-over from other donors' samples. The material sequenced was memory CD4+ T cells from PBMCs. Subset in this sample: CD45RA-negative fraction.

The CDR3 sequence is CAWSVSPYEQYF. CDR3 DNA sequence: TGTGCCTGGAGTGTCTCCCCCTACGAGCAGTACTTC. The J gene is TRBJ2-7, the V gene TRBV30; D not resolved. Germline V CDR1 and CDR2: GTSNPN, SVGIG (reference sequence). CDR3 length: 12 amino acids. V shed 0 bases and J shed 2 bases, with 5 bases lying between them. The variable domain in full, completed from reference TRBV30 and TRBJ2-7, reads SQTIHQWPATLVQPVGSPLSLECTVEGTSNPNLYWYRQAAGRGLQLLFYSVGIGQISSEVPQNLSASRPQDRQFILSSKKLLLSDSGFYLCAWSVSPYEQYFGPGTRLTVT.